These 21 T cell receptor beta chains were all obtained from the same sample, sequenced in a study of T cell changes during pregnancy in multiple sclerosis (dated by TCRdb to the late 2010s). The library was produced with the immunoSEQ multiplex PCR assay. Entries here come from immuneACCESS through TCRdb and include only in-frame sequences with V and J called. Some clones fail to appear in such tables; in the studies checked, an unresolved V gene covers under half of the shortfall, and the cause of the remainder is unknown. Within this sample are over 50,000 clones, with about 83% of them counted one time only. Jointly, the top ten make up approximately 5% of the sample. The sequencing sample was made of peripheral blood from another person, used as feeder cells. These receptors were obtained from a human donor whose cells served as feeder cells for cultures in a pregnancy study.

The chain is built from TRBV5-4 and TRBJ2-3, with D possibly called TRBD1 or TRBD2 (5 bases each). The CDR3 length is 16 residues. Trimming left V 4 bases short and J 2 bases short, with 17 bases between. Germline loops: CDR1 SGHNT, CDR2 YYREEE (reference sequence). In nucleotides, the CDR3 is TGTGCCAGCAGCCCCGGGGCAGGATCGCTCACAGATACGCAGTATTTT. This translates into CASSPGAGSLTDTQYF.

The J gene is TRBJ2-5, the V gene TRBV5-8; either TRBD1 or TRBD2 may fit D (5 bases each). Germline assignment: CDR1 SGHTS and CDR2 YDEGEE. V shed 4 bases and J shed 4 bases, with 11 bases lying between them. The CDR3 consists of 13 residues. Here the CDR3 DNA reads TGTGCCAGCAGCCGAGGGACGTTAGAGACCCAGTACTTC. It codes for CASSRGTLETQYF.

As DNA, the CDR3 is TGTGCCACCAGCAGAGCTTGGGGGACAGGGGACACCGGGGAGCTGTTTTTT. Encoded protein: CATSRAWGTGDTGELFF. The chain links TRBV15 to TRBJ2-2; TRBD1 matches at 10 bases. Per the germline V gene, CDR1 is LNHNV and CDR2 is YYDKDF (reference sequence). V lost 1 base, J lost 3 bases, and 5 bases stayed unmatched. The CDR3 consists of 17 residues. The full variable domain, in which reference TRBV15 and TRBJ2-2 provide the parts outside the CDR3, is DAMVIQNPRYQVTQFGKPVTLSCSQTLNHNVMYWYQQKSSQAPKLLFHYYDKDFNNEADTPDNFQSRRPNTSFCFLDIRSPGLGDTAMYLCATSRAWGTGDTGELFFGEGSRLTVL.

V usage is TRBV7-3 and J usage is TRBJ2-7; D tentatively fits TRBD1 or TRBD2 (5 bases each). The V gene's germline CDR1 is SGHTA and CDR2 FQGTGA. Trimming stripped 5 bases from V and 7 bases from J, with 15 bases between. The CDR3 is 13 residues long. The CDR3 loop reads CASSPGATSEQYF. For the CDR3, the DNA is TGTGCCAGCAGCCCCGGGGCGACGTCGGAGCAGTACTTC. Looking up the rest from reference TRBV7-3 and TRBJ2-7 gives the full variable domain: GAGVSQTPSNKVTEKGKYVELRCDPISGHTALYWYRQSLGQGPEFLIYFQGTGAADDSGLPNDRFFAVRPEGSVSTLKIQRTERGDSAVYLCASSPGATSEQYFGPGTRLTVT.

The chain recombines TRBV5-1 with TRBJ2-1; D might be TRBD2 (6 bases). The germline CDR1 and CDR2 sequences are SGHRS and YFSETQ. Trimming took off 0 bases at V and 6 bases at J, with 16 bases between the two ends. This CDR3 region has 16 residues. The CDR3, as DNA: TGCGCCAGCAGCTTGGCTAACCGGGACTTATCCAATGAGCAGTTCTTC. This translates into CASSLANRDLSNEQFF. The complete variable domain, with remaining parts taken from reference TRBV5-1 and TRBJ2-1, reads KAGVTQTPRYLIKTRGQQVTLSCSPISGHRSVSWYQQTPGQGLQFLFEYFSETQRNKGNFPGRFSGRQFSNSRSEMNVSTLELGDSALYLCASSLANRDLSNEQFFGPGTRLTVL.

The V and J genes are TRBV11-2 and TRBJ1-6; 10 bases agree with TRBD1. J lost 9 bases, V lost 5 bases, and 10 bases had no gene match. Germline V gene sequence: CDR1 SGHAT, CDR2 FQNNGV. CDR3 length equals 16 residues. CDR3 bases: TGTGCCAGCAGCCTACCGGGACAGGGGTTGGGTTCACCCCTCCACTTT. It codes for CASSLPGQGLGSPLHF.

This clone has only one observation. The DNA for the CDR3 is TGTGCCAGCAGCTTCAGACAAACTAACACTGAAGCTTTCTTT. Translating gives CASSFRQTNTEAFF. This chain connects TRBV11-1 to TRBJ1-1, with unresolved D. In germline, CDR1 is SGHAT, CDR2 FQDESV (reference sequence). V lost 3 bases, J lost 2 bases, and 10 bases lay in between. This CDR3 is 14 amino acids long.

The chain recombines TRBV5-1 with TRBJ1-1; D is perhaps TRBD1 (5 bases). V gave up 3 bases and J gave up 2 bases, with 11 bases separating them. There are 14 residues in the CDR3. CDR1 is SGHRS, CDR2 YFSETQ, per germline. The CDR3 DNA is TGCGCCAGCAGCTCAGTCAGGGTTAACACTGAAGCTTTCTTT. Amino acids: CASSSVRVNTEAFF. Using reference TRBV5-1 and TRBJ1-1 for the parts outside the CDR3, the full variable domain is KAGVTQTPRYLIKTRGQQVTLSCSPISGHRSVSWYQQTPGQGLQFLFEYFSETQRNKGNFPGRFSGRQFSNSRSEMNVSTLELGDSALYLCASSSVRVNTEAFFGQGTRLTVV.

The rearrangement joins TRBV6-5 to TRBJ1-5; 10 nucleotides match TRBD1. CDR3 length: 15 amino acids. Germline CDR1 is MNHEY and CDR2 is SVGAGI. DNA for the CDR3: TGTAGTGCGGGACAGGGGCCCGTGGTGGCTCAGCCCCAGCATTTT. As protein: CSAGQGPVVAQPQHF.

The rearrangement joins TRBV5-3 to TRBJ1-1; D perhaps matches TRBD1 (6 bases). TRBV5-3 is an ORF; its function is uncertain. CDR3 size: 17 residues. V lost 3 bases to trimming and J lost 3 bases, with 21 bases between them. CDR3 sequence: CARSSIESDRYYTEAFF. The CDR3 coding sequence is TGTGCCAGAAGCTCGATTGAAAGTGACAGGTATTACACTGAAGCTTTCTTT.

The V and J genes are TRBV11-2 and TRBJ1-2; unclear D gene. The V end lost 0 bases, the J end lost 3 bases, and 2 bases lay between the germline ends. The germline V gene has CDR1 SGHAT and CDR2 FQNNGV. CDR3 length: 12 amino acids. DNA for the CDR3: TGTGCCAGCAGCTTAGATCACTATGGCTACACCTTC. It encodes CASSLDHYGYTF.

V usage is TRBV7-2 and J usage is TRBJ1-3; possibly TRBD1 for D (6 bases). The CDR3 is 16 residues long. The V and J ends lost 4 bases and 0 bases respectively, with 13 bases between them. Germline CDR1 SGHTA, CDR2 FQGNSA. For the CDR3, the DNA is TGTGCCAGCAGCTCATACAGGGTGCACTCTGGAAACACCATATATTTT. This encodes CASSSYRVHSGNTIYF. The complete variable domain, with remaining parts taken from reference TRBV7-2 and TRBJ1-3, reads GAGVSQSPSNKVTEKGKDVELRCDPISGHTALYWYRQSLGQGLEFLIYFQGNSAPDKSGLPSDRFSAERTGGSVSTLTIQRTQQEDSAVYLCASSSYRVHSGNTIYFGEGSWLTVV.

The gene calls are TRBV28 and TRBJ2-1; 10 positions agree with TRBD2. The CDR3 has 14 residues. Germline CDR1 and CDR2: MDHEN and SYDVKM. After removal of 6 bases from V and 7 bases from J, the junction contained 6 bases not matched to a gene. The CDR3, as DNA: TGTGCCAGCAGACTAGCGGGGAGCCGTAATGAGCAGTTCTTC. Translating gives CASRLAGSRNEQFF.

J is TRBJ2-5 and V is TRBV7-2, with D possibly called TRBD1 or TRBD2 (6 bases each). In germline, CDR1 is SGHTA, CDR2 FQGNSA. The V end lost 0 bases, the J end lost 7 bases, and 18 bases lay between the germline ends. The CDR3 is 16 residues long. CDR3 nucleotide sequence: TGTGCCAGCAGCTTAGCGGGGGGCGGTATGATGGGGACCCAGTACTTC. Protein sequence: CASSLAGGGMMGTQYF. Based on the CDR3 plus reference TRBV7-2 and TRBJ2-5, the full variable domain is GAGVSQSPSNKVTEKGKDVELRCDPISGHTALYWYRQSLGQGLEFLIYFQGNSAPDKSGLPSDRFSAERTGGSVSTLTIQRTQQEDSAVYLCASSLAGGGMMGTQYFGPGTRLLVL.

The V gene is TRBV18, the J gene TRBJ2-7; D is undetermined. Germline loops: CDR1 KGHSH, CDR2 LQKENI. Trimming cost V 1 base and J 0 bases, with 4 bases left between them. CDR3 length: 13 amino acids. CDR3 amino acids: CASSPQSSYEQYF. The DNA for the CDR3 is TGTGCCAGCTCACCACAGTCCTCCTACGAGCAGTACTTC.

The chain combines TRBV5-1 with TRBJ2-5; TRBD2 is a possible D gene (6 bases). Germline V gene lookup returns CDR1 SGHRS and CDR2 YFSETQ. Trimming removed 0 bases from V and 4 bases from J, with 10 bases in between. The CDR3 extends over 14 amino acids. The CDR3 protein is CASSLGGGSETQYF. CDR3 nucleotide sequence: TGCGCCAGCAGCTTGGGGGGAGGATCAGAGACCCAGTACTTC.

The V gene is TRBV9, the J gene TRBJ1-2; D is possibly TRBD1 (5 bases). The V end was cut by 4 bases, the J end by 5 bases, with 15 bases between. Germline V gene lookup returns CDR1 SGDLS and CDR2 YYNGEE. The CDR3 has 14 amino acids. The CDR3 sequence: CASSPSQGGYGYTF. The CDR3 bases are TGTGCCAGCAGCCCTAGTCAGGGAGGGTATGGCTACACCTTC. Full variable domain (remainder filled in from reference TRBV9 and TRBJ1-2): DSGVTQTPKHLITATGQRVTLRCSPRSGDLSVYWYQQSLDQGLQFLIQYYNGEERAKGNILERFSAQQFPDLHSELNLSSLELGDSALYFCASSPSQGGYGYTFGSGTRLTVV.

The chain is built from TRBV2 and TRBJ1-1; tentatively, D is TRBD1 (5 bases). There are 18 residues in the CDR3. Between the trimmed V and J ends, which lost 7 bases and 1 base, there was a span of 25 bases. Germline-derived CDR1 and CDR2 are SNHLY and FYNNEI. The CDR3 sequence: CASTEGRGTDYPNTEAFF. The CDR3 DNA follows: TGTGCCAGCACCGAGGGAAGAGGGACTGATTATCCGAACACTGAAGCTTTCTTT.

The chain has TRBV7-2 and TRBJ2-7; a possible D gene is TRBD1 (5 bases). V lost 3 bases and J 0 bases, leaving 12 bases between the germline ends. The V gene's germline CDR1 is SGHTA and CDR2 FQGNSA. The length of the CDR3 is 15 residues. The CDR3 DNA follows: TGTGCCAGCAGCTTTGGGGCGGATCTCTCCTACGAGCAGTACTTC. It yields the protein CASSFGADLSYEQYF.

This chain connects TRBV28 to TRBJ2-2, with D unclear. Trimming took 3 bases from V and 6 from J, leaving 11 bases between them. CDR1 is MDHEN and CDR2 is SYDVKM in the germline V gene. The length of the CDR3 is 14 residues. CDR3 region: CASSLAAGSGELFF. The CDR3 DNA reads TGTGCCAGCAGTTTGGCCGCCGGGTCCGGGGAGCTGTTTTTT.

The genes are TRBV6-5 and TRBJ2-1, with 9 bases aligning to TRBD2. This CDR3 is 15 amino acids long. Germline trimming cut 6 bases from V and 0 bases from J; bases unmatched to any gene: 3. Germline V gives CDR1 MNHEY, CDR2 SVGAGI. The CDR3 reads CASRGGRASYNEQFF. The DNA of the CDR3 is TGTGCCAGCAGGGGCGGGAGGGCCTCCTACAATGAGCAGTTCTTC.